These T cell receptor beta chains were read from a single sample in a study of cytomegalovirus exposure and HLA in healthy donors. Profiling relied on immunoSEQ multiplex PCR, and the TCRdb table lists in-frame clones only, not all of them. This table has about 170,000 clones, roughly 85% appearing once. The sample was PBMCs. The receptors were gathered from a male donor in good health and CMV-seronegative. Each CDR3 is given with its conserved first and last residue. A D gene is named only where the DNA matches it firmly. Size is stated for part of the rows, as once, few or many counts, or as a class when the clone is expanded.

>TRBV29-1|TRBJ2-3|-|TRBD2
CSARGTSGRGAQYF
TGCAGCGCCCGAGGGACTAGCGGGAGGGGTGCGCAGTATTTT
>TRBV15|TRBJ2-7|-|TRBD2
CATSRDLGGSRFEKYF
TGTGCCACCAGCAGAGATCTGGGCGGGAGTCGATTTGAGAAGTACTTC
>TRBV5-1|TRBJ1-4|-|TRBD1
CASSGGQGGEKLFF
TGCGCCAGCAGCGGGGGACAGGGCGGTGAAAAACTGTTTTTT
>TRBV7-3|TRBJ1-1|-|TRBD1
CASSLRRDSSEAFF
TGTGCCAGCAGCTTACGCCGGGACAGTTCTGAAGCTTTCTTT
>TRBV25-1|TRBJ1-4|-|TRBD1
CASRQGQSPGKLFF
TGTGCCAGCAGGCAGGGACAGAGCCCGGGGAAACTGTTTTTT
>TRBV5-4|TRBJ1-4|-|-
CASSPGQGREKLFF
TGTGCCAGCAGCCCGGGCCAGGGAAGAGAAAAACTGTTTTTT
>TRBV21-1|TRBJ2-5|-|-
CASETEDRGQETQYF
TGTGCCAGCGAAACGGAGGACAGGGGGCAAGAGACCCAGTACTTC
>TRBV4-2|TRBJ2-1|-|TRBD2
CASSQDTLIAGGPRGNEQFF
TGTGCCAGCAGCCAAGATACCCTTATAGCGGGAGGGCCGAGGGGCAATGAGCAGTTCTTC
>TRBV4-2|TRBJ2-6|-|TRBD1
CASSQYREKLGQGNSGANVLTF
TGTGCCAGCAGCCAATATAGGGAAAAACTGGGACAGGGGAACTCTGGGGCCAACGTCCTGACTTTC
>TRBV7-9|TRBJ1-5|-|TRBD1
CASSLRDSWPQHF
TGTGCCAGCAGCTTAAGGGACAGTTGGCCCCAGCATTTT
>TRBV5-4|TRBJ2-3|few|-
CASSLTQGLTDTQYF
TGTGCCAGCAGCTTAACGCAGGGGCTCACAGATACGCAGTATTTT
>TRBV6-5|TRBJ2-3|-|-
CASTGTWGSDTQYF
TGTGCCAGCACGGGGACATGGGGATCGGATACGCAGTATTTT
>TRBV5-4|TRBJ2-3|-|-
CASGGAGVDTQYF
TGTGCCAGCGGGGGGGCCGGTGTAGATACGCAGTATTTT
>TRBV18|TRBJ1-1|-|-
CASSPPTGPMNTEAFF
TGTGCCAGCTCACCACCCACAGGGCCCATGAACACTGAAGCTTTCTTT
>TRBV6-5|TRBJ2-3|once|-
CASSQRVTDTQYF
TGTGCCAGCAGTCAGCGGGTCACAGATACGCAGTATTTT
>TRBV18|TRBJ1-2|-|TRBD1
CASSPLDRGRGYTF
TGTGCCAGCTCACCTCTCGACAGGGGGCGAGGCTACACCTTC
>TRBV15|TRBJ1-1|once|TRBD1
CATSREGALNTEAFF
TGTGCCACCAGCAGGGAGGGGGCTTTGAACACTGAAGCTTTCTTT
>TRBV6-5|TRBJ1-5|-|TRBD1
CASSPDRGQPQHF
TGTGCCAGCAGCCCGGACAGGGGACAGCCCCAGCATTTT
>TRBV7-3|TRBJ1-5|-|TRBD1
CASSSGGGQGANQPQHF
TGTGCCAGCAGCTCCGGGGGAGGACAGGGGGCTAATCAGCCCCAGCATTTT
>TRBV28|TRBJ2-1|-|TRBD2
CASSPTSGRVSYNEQFF
TGTGCCAGCAGTCCAACAAGCGGGAGGGTCTCCTACAATGAGCAGTTCTTC
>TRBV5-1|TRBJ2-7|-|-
CASRPAAVSYEQYF
TGCGCCAGCCGGCCAGCGGCCGTATCCTACGAGCAGTACTTC
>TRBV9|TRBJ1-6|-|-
CASSVALGGSPLHF
TGTGCCAGCAGCGTAGCTCTCGGAGGTTCACCCCTCCACTTT
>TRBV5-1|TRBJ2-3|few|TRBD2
CASSLTLLAGVMDTQYF
TGCGCCAGCAGCTTGACGTTACTAGCGGGAGTAATGGATACGCAGTATTTT
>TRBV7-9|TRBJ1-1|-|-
CSSSSLGTVLMNTEAFF
TGTTCCAGCAGTTCTCTTGGTACAGTCCTTATGAACACTGAAGCTTTCTTT
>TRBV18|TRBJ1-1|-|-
CASSPSRGSTEAFF
TGTGCCAGCTCACCATCACGGGGATCCACTGAAGCTTTCTTT
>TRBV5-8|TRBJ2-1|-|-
CASSLAQAVDSYNEQFF
TGTGCCAGCAGCTTGGCCCAAGCGGTAGACTCCTACAATGAGCAGTTCTTC
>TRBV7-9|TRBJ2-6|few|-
CASTNQGGSSGANVLTF
TGTGCCAGCACCAATCAAGGGGGAAGCTCTGGGGCCAACGTCCTGACTTTC